These T cell receptor beta chains were read from a single sample in a study of T cell repertoires in ileal Crohn's disease. Clones were read by immunoSEQ multiplex PCR, and TCRdb kept only the in-frame ones, dropping some. The sample carries about 13,000 clones, roughly 71% recorded once. The sequenced sample consisted of ileal tissue. These receptors were obtained from an adult with Crohn's disease. Each CDR3 is given with its conserved first and last residue. Each record gives: J gene, V gene, clone size, D gene, CDR3 DNA, CDR3 protein. D genes are given only for firm matches. The size of a clone is reported for some rows only, either as once, few or many, or as a class for expanded clones.

J gene: TRBJ1-5
V gene: TRBV19
clone size: few
D gene: .
CDR3 DNA: TGTGCCAGTAGCGCACAGTTTCAGCCCCAGCATTTT
CDR3 protein: CASSAQFQPQHF

J gene: TRBJ1-4
V gene: TRBV30
clone size: .
D gene: .
CDR3 DNA: TGTGCCTGGAGTGTCAAGGCGGGCCTCCTTGAAAAACTGTTTTTT
CDR3 protein: CAWSVKAGLLEKLFF

J gene: TRBJ1-6
V gene: TRBV28
clone size: .
D gene: TRBD1
CDR3 DNA: TGTGCCAGCCAAGACAGGGGGCAAGGAAGGTCACCCCTCCACTTT
CDR3 protein: CASQDRGQGRSPLHF

J gene: TRBJ2-3
V gene: TRBV5-1
clone size: .
D gene: TRBD2
CDR3 DNA: TGCGCCAGCAGCTTGGCCGGGGGACTAGCGACAACTAGCACAGATACGCAGTATTTT
CDR3 protein: CASSLAGGLATTSTDTQYF

J gene: TRBJ2-4
V gene: TRBV7-9
clone size: .
D gene: TRBD1
CDR3 DNA: TGTGCCAGCAGCTTTCGACAGGGGATAGACATTCAGTACTTC
CDR3 protein: CASSFRQGIDIQYF

J gene: TRBJ1-2
V gene: TRBV7-9
clone size: .
D gene: TRBD1
CDR3 DNA: TGTGCCAGCAGCCCAGCAGGAACAGGGGGCGGATATGGCTACACCTTC
CDR3 protein: CASSPAGTGGGYGYTF

J gene: TRBJ1-2
V gene: TRBV7-8
clone size: medium-sized
D gene: .
CDR3 DNA: TGTGCCAGCAGCTTGCGGGTAGGGATGGGCGGTGGCTACACCTTC
CDR3 protein: CASSLRVGMGGGYTF

J gene: TRBJ2-5
V gene: TRBV4-2
clone size: .
D gene: TRBD2
CDR3 DNA: TGTGCCAGCAGCCCACGCGGGGCGGGGGGCCAAGAGACCCAGTACTTC
CDR3 protein: CASSPRGAGGQETQYF

J gene: TRBJ2-3
V gene: TRBV5-1
clone size: .
D gene: .
CDR3 DNA: TGCGCCAGCAGCTTTTACAACAGACACACAGATACGCAGTATTTT
CDR3 protein: CASSFYNRHTDTQYF

J gene: TRBJ2-7
V gene: TRBV27
clone size: .
D gene: TRBD1
CDR3 DNA: TGTGCCAGCAGTTTACGTGGGACAGGGATCAACGAGCAGTACTTC
CDR3 protein: CASSLRGTGINEQYF

J gene: TRBJ2-6
V gene: TRBV11-2
clone size: few
D gene: TRBD1
CDR3 DNA: TGTGCCAGCAGCTTCACAGGGGCTGGGGCCAACGTCCTGACTTTC
CDR3 protein: CASSFTGAGANVLTF

J gene: TRBJ2-7
V gene: TRBV19
clone size: .
D gene: TRBD2
CDR3 DNA: TGTGCCAGTAGTATCGGGAGGGACCAGCAGTACTTC
CDR3 protein: CASSIGRDQQYF

J gene: TRBJ2-2
V gene: TRBV7-2
clone size: .
D gene: .
CDR3 DNA: TGTGCCAGCAGCTGGGGACAGAACACCGGGGAGCTGTTTTTT
CDR3 protein: CASSWGQNTGELFF

J gene: TRBJ1-2
V gene: TRBV5-5
clone size: .
D gene: .
CDR3 DNA: TGTGCCAGCAGCAGAGGACAGCTGACGGAGTATGGCTACACCTTC
CDR3 protein: CASSRGQLTEYGYTF

J gene: TRBJ1-2
V gene: TRBV10-1
clone size: .
D gene: .
CDR3 DNA: TGCGCCAGCAGTCTAGATTATAACTATGGCTACACCTTC
CDR3 protein: CASSLDYNYGYTF

J gene: TRBJ2-7
V gene: TRBV6-5
clone size: few
D gene: .
CDR3 DNA: TGTGCCAGCATGCCAGGGTTTCCCTACGAGCAGTACTTC
CDR3 protein: CASMPGFPYEQYF

J gene: TRBJ2-7
V gene: TRBV12-5
clone size: .
D gene: .
CDR3 DNA: TGTGCTAGTGGTTTGCCACGCGGGCAGGGTTACGAGCAGTACTTC
CDR3 protein: CASGLPRGQGYEQYF

J gene: TRBJ2-7
V gene: TRBV2
clone size: .
D gene: TRBD1
CDR3 DNA: TGTGCCAGCAGTGCCCAGGGGGCCGGAGACTACGAGCAGTACTTC
CDR3 protein: CASSAQGAGDYEQYF

J gene: TRBJ2-1
V gene: TRBV7-6
clone size: .
D gene: .
CDR3 DNA: TGTGCCAGCAGCCTGGACCGGCACAATGAGCAGTTCTTC
CDR3 protein: CASSLDRHNEQFF

J gene: TRBJ2-7
V gene: TRBV6-5
clone size: .
D gene: .
CDR3 DNA: TGTGCCAGCAGTACCCCGGGTGGAACCTACGAGCAGTACTTC
CDR3 protein: CASSTPGGTYEQYF

J gene: TRBJ2-7
V gene: TRBV18
clone size: .
D gene: TRBD1
CDR3 DNA: TGTGCCAGCTCACCGGGACAGGACGACTACGAGCAGTACTTC
CDR3 protein: CASSPGQDDYEQYF

J gene: TRBJ1-1
V gene: TRBV28
clone size: .
D gene: TRBD1
CDR3 DNA: TGTGCCAGCAGGACCGGACAGGGGGACACTGAAGCTTTCTTT
CDR3 protein: CASRTGQGDTEAFF

J gene: TRBJ1-2
V gene: TRBV4-1
clone size: few
D gene: .
CDR3 DNA: TGCGCCAGCAGCCAAGATGGGGGGCGGTATGGCTACACCTTC
CDR3 protein: CASSQDGGRYGYTF

J gene: TRBJ1-5
V gene: TRBV7-6
clone size: .
D gene: TRBD1
CDR3 DNA: TGTGCCAGCAGTTCGGGGACAGGGGTTGGTCAGCCCCAGCATTTT
CDR3 protein: CASSSGTGVGQPQHF

J gene: TRBJ2-7
V gene: TRBV11-2
clone size: .
D gene: .
CDR3 DNA: TGTGCCAGCAGCTATTCACTAGGAGCCTACGAGCAGTACTTC
CDR3 protein: CASSYSLGAYEQYF

J gene: TRBJ1-2
V gene: TRBV5-6
clone size: .
D gene: .
CDR3 DNA: TGTGCCAGCAGCCCCGGACAAGGGGCATCGGTAGGCTATGGCTACACCTTC
CDR3 protein: CASSPGQGASVGYGYTF

J gene: TRBJ2-7
V gene: TRBV6-5
clone size: medium-sized
D gene: TRBD1
CDR3 DNA: TGTGCCAGCATGAGGACAGGGAGTGGCTGGGAGCAGTACTTC
CDR3 protein: CASMRTGSGWEQYF

J gene: TRBJ2-5
V gene: TRBV28
clone size: medium-sized
D gene: TRBD2
CDR3 DNA: TGTGCCAGCAACCTTAGCGGGGTCGGGGAGACCCAGTACTTC
CDR3 protein: CASNLSGVGETQYF

J gene: TRBJ2-3
V gene: TRBV7-9
clone size: .
D gene: .
CDR3 DNA: TGTGCCAGCAGCTCCGATCAGGGATCTAGCACAGATACGCAGTATTTT
CDR3 protein: CASSSDQGSSTDTQYF

J gene: TRBJ2-1
V gene: TRBV2
clone size: .
D gene: .
CDR3 DNA: TGTGCCAGCAAAGGTCGTGTCAATGAGCAGTTCTTC
CDR3 protein: CASKGRVNEQFF

J gene: TRBJ1-4
V gene: TRBV5-5
clone size: .
D gene: .
CDR3 DNA: TGTGTCAGCAGCCCGGGGAGGGTCGATGAAAAACTGTTTTTT
CDR3 protein: CVSSPGRVDEKLFF

J gene: TRBJ2-5
V gene: TRBV15
clone size: .
D gene: TRBD2
CDR3 DNA: TGTGCCACCAGCAGAGGGACTAGGTCTGAGACCCAGTACTTC
CDR3 protein: CATSRGTRSETQYF

J gene: TRBJ2-1
V gene: TRBV18
clone size: .
D gene: .
CDR3 DNA: TGTGCCAGCTCTGACTCAGAATACAATGAGCAGTTCTTC
CDR3 protein: CASSDSEYNEQFF

J gene: TRBJ1-6
V gene: TRBV7-3
clone size: .
D gene: .
CDR3 DNA: TGTGCCAGCAGCTTAAGTCGGGCAGTTAATTCACCCCTCCACTTT
CDR3 protein: CASSLSRAVNSPLHF

J gene: TRBJ2-5
V gene: TRBV13
clone size: .
D gene: .
CDR3 DNA: TGTGCCAGCAGCTCCACCTTAGACTCAGGCTTCCAAGAGACCCAGTACTTC
CDR3 protein: CASSSTLDSGFQETQYF

J gene: TRBJ1-1
V gene: TRBV7-9
clone size: few
D gene: TRBD1
CDR3 DNA: TGTGCCAGCAGCTTAGTGCCGGGACAGGGGGACACTGAAGCTTTCTTT
CDR3 protein: CASSLVPGQGDTEAFF

J gene: TRBJ1-1
V gene: TRBV19
clone size: .
D gene: TRBD1
CDR3 DNA: TGTGCCAGTAGTAGATGGACAGGGGGGAACACTGAAGCTTTCTTT
CDR3 protein: CASSRWTGGNTEAFF

J gene: TRBJ1-1
V gene: TRBV6-5
clone size: medium-sized
D gene: TRBD1
CDR3 DNA: TGTGCCAGCAGTTACTCTACAGGGGTTTACACTGAAGCTTTCTTT
CDR3 protein: CASSYSTGVYTEAFF

J gene: TRBJ2-5
V gene: TRBV29-1
clone size: .
D gene: TRBD2
CDR3 DNA: TGCAGCGTTGAACTAGCGGGGGCTTCGGAGACCCAGTACTTC
CDR3 protein: CSVELAGASETQYF

J gene: TRBJ2-7
V gene: TRBV9
clone size: .
D gene: TRBD1
CDR3 DNA: TGTGCCAGCAGCGTAGGGGACAGGGGCTACGAGCAGTACTTC
CDR3 protein: CASSVGDRGYEQYF

J gene: TRBJ2-6
V gene: TRBV6-1
clone size: .
D gene: .
CDR3 DNA: TGTGCCAGCAGTGGGACAGTGTGGGGTAACGTCCTGACTTTC
CDR3 protein: CASSGTVWGNVLTF

J gene: TRBJ1-6
V gene: TRBV6-4
clone size: few
D gene: .
CDR3 DNA: TGTGCCAGCAGTGACGGAGGGGATAATTCACCCCTCCACTTT
CDR3 protein: CASSDGGDNSPLHF